These T cell receptor beta chains were read from a single sample in a study of persistence of HIV-infected CD4 T cells. The data were produced by immunoSEQ multiplex PCR, yet TCRdb's version contains in-frame clones alone and is incomplete. The top ten clones hold approximately 0.45% of a sample with around 40,000 clones, about 88% of them seen once. These receptors are not linked to any known antigen. The sample here was CD4+ T cells sorted from PBMCs after roughly 20-hour stimulation, taken from a patient who received antiretroviral therapy. These TCRs come from an adult woman with HIV who was CMV-seropositive. Both conserved end residues are part of each CDR3. A D gene is named only where the DNA matches it firmly. Size is omitted from some rows. Given values are once, few, many or a class for expanded clones.

NA	few	TRBJ1-1	TRBV6-5	CASTRTVNAEAFF	TGTGCCAGCACCCGGACAGTGAACGCTGAAGCTTTCTTT
NA	NA	TRBJ2-2	TRBV12-5	CASGITPRPLFF	TGTGCTAGTGGGATTACTCCCCGGCCGCTGTTTTTT
NA	NA	TRBJ2-4	TRBV18	CASSPVAENIQYF	TGTGCCAGCTCACCGGTAGCGGAAAACATTCAGTACTTC
NA	NA	TRBJ2-1	TRBV5-1	CASSFRDSSSYNEQFF	TGCGCCAGCAGCTTCCGGGACTCGAGCTCCTACAATGAGCAGTTCTTC
NA	few	TRBJ1-1	TRBV7-3	CASSSTRDTEAFF	TGTGCCAGCAGCTCAACACGAGACACTGAAGCTTTCTTT
TRBD1	once	TRBJ2-1	TRBV5-4	CASRYGTGGGYNEQFF	TGTGCCAGCAGGTATGGGACAGGTGGGGGATACAATGAGCAGTTCTTC
NA	NA	TRBJ1-4	TRBV6-5	CASRGGGGEKLFF	TGTGCCAGCAGGGGGGGCGGCGGTGAAAAACTGTTTTTT
TRBD1	NA	TRBJ1-6	TRBV7-6	CASSGTGNSPLHF	TGTGCCAGCAGCGGGACAGGGAATTCACCCCTCCACTTT
NA	NA	TRBJ1-6	TRBV27	CASSASDIRDSPLHF	TGTGCCAGCAGTGCCTCGGACATTCGCGATTCACCCCTCCACTTT
NA	few	TRBJ1-6	TRBV3-1/TRBV3-2	CASSQPSGAPYNSPLHF	TGTGCCAGCAGCCAGCCGAGTGGGGCCCCCTATAATTCACCCCTCCACTTT
TRBD2	NA	TRBJ2-5	TRBV5-1	CASSEVPGGVETQYF	TGCGCCAGCAGCGAGGTCCCCGGGGGGGTAGAGACCCAGTACTTC
NA	few	TRBJ1-6	TRBV5-1	CASSRDASNSPLHF	TGCGCCAGCAGCCGTGACGCATCGAATTCACCCCTCCACTTT
TRBD1	NA	TRBJ1-3	TRBV6-6	CASNPGQGVGGNTIYF	TGTGCCAGCAATCCGGGACAGGGCGTTGGCGGAAACACCATATATTTT
NA	NA	TRBJ1-1	TRBV3-1/TRBV3-2	CASSQGSRTEAFF	TGTGCCAGCAGCCAAGGATCGAGGACTGAAGCTTTCTTT